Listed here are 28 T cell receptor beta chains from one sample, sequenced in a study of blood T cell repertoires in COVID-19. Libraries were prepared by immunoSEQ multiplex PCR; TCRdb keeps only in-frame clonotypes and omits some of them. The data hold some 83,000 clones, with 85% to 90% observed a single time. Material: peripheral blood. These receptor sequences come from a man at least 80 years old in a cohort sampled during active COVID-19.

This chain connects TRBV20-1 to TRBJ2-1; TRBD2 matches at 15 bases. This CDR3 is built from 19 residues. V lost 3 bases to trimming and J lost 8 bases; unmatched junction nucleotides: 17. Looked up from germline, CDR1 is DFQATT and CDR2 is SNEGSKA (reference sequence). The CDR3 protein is CSASPLGLAGGRGFDEQFF. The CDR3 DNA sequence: TGCAGTGCTAGTCCTCTGGGACTAGCGGGGGGCCGGGGATTCGATGAGCAGTTCTTC.

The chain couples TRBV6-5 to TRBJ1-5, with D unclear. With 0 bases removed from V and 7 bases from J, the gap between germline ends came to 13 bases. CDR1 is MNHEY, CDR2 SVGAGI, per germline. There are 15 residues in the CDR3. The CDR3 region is CASSYSEGREQPQHF. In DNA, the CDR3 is TGTGCCAGCAGTTACTCGGAGGGAAGGGAGCAGCCCCAGCATTTT.

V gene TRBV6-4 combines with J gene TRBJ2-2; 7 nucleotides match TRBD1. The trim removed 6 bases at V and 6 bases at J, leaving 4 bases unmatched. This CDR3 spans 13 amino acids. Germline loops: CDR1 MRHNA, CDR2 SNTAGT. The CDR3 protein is CASSSQGSGELFF. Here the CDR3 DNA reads TGTGCCAGCAGCTCACAGGGGTCCGGGGAGCTGTTTTTT.

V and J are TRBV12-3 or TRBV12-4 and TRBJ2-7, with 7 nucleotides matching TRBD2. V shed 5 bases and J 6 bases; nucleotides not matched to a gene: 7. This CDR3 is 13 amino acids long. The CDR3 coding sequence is TGTGCCAGCAGTACATTTAGGGAGGGCGAGCAGTACGTC. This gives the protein CASSTFREGEQYV.

The CDR3 spells CASSPSNSPLHF. The DNA for the CDR3 is TGTGCCAGCAGTCCGTCTAATTCACCCCTCCACTTT. The chain uses TRBV7-9 and TRBJ1-6; D unclear. Trimming left V 6 bases short and J 6 bases short, with 6 bases between. The CDR3 contains 12 residues. The germline CDR1 and CDR2 sequences are SEHNR and FQNEAQ (reference sequence).

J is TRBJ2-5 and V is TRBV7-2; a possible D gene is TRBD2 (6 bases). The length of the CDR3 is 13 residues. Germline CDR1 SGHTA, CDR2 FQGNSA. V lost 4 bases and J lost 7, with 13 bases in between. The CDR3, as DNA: TGTGCCAGCAGCTGGGACTCCCCCGGGACCCAGTACTTC. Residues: CASSWDSPGTQYF. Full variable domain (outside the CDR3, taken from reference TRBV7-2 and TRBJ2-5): GAGVSQSPSNKVTEKGKDVELRCDPISGHTALYWYRQSLGQGLEFLIYFQGNSAPDKSGLPSDRFSAERTGGSVSTLTIQRTQQEDSAVYLCASSWDSPGTQYFGPGTRLLVL.

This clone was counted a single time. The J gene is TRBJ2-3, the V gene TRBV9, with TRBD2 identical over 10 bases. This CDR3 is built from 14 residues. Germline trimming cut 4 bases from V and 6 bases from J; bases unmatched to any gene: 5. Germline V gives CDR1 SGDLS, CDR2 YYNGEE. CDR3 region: CASSTQTSGDTQYF. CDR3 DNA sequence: TGTGCCAGCAGCACTCAGACTAGCGGGGATACGCAGTATTTT. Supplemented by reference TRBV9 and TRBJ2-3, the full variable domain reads DSGVTQTPKHLITATGQRVTLRCSPRSGDLSVYWYQQSLDQGLQFLIQYYNGEERAKGNILERFSAQQFPDLHSELNLSSLELGDSALYFCASSTQTSGDTQYFGPGTRLTVL.

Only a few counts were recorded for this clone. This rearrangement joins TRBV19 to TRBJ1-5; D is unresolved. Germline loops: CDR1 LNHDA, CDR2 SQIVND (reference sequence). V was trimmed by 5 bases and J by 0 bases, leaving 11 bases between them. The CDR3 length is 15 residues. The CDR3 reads CASSRSRDSNQPQHF. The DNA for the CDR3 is TGTGCCAGTAGTCGTTCCCGGGATAGCAATCAGCCCCAGCATTTT.

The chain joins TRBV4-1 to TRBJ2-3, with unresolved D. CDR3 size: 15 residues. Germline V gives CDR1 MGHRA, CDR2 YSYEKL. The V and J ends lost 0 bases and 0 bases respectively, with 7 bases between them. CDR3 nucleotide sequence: TGCGCCAGCAGCCAAGAGTACAGTAGCACAGATACGCAGTATTTT. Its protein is CASSQEYSSTDTQYF.

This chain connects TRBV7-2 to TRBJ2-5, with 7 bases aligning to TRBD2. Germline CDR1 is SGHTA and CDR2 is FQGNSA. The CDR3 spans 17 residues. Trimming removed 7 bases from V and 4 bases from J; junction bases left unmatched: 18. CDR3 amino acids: CASTSPGLRGGRETQYF. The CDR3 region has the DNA TGTGCCAGCACCTCACCCGGGCTTCGCGGGGGTCGAGAGACCCAGTACTTC.

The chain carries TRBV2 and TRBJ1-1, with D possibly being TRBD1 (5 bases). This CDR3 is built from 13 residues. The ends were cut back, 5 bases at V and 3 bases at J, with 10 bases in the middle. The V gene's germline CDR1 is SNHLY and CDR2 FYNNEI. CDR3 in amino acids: CASSIQGDTEAFF. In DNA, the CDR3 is TGTGCCAGCAGTATCCAGGGCGACACTGAAGCTTTCTTT.

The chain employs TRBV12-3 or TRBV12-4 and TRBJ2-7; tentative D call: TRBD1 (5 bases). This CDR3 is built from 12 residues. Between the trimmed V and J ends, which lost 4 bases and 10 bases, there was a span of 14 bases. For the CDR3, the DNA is TGTGCCAGCAGTTCCAGGGTCTTCGGACAGTACTTC. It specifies CASSSRVFGQYF.

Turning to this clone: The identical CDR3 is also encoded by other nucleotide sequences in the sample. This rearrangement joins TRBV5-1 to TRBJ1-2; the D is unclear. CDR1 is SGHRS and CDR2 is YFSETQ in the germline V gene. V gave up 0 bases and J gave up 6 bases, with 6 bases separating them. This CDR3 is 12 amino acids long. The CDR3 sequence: CASSLGGDGYTF. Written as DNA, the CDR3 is TGCGCCAGCAGCTTGGGTGGAGATGGCTACACCTTC.

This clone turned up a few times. The CDR3 loop reads CASSQGLLRGSELFF. The CDR3, as DNA: TGTGCCAGCTCACAGGGACTTCTTCGCGGATCAGAGCTGTTTTTT. V and J are TRBV18 and TRBJ2-2; D perhaps matches TRBD2 (6 bases). There are 15 residues in the CDR3. With 4 bases removed from V and 11 bases from J, the gap between germline ends came to 20 bases. Germline V gives CDR1 KGHSH, CDR2 LQKENI. The full variable domain, rest sourced from reference TRBV18 and TRBJ2-2, is NAGVMQNPRHLVRRRGQEARLRCSPMKGHSHVYWYRQLPEEGLKFMVYLQKENIIDESGMPKERFSAEFPKEGPSILRIQQVVRGDSAAYFCASSQGLLRGSELFFGEGSRLTVL.

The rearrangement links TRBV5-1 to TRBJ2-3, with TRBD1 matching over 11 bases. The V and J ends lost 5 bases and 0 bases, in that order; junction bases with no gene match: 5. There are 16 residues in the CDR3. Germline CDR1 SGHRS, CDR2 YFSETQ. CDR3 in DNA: TGCGCCAGCAGTTCCGGACAGGGGGCTAGCACAGATACGCAGTATTTT. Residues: CASSSGQGASTDTQYF.

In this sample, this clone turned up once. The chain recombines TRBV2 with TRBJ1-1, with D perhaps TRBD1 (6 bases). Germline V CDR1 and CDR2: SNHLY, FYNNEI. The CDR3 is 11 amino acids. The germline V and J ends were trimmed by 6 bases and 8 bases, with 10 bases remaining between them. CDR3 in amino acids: CASSEDSEAFF. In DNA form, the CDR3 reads TGTGCCAGCAGCGAGGACAGCGAAGCTTTCTTT. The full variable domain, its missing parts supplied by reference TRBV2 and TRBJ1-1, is EPEVTQTPSHQVTQMGQEVILRCVPISNHLYFYWYRQILGQKVEFLVSFYNNEISEKSEIFDDQFSVERPDGSNFTLKIRSTKLEDSAMYFCASSEDSEAFFGQGTRLTVV.

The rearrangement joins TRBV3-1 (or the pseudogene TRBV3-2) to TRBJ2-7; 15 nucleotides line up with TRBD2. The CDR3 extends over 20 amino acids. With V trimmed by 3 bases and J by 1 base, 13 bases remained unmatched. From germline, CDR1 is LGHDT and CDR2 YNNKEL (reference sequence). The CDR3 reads CASSHGTSGGTNLKSYEQYF. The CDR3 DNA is TGTGCCAGCAGCCACGGGACTAGCGGGGGGACCAACCTAAAATCCTACGAGCAGTACTTC.

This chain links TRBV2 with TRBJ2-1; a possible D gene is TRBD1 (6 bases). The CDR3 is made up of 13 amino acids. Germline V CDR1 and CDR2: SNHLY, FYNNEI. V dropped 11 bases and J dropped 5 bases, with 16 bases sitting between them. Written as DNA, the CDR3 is TGTGCCGCAACTGACTACAGGGACAATGAGCAGTTCTTC. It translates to CAATDYRDNEQFF. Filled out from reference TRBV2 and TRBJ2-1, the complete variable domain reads EPEVTQTPSHQVTQMGQEVILRCVPISNHLYFYWYRQILGQKVEFLVSFYNNEISEKSEIFDDQFSVERPDGSNFTLKIRSTKLEDSAMYFCAATDYRDNEQFFGPGTRLTVL.

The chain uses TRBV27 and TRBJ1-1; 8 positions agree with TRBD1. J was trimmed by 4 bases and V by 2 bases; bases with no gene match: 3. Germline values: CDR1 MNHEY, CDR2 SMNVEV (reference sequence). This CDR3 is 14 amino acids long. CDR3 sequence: CASSLPDRVTEAFF. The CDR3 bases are TGTGCCAGCAGTTTACCGGACAGGGTCACTGAAGCTTTCTTT.

CDR3 residues: CASTEGGAGIQYF. CDR3 nucleotides: TGTGCCAGCACCGAGGGGGGGGCGGGCATTCAGTACTTC. The chain carries TRBV2 and TRBJ2-4; D possibly corresponds to TRBD2 (7 bases). V gave up 7 bases and J gave up 9 bases, with 16 bases separating them. CDR1 SNHLY and CDR2 FYNNEI come from the germline V gene. The CDR3 is made up of 13 amino acids.

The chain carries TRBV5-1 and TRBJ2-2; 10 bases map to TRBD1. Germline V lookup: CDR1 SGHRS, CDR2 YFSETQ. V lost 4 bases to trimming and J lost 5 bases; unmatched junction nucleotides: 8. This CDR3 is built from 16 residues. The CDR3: CASSLDGTGETGELFF. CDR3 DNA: TGCGCCAGCAGCCTCGACGGGACAGGGGAGACCGGGGAGCTGTTTTTT.

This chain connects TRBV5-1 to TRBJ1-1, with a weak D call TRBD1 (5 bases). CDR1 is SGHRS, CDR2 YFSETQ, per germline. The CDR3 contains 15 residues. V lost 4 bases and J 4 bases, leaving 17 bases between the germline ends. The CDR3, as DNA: TGCGCCAGCAGCCCGATTGACAGAATGGGCACTGAAGCTTTCTTT. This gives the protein CASSPIDRMGTEAFF.

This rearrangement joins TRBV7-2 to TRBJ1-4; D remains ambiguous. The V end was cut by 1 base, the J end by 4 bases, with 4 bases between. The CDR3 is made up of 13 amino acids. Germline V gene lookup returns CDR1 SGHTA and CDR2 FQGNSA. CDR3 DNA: TGTGCCAGCAGCTTAGGAGTTAATGAAAAACTGTTTTTT. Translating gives CASSLGVNEKLFF.

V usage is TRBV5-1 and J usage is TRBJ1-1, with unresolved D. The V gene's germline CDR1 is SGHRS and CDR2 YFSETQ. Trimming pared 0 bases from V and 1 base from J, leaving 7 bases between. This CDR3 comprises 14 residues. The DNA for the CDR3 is TGCGCCAGCAGCTTGGATGGCTGGAACACTGAAGCTTTCTTT. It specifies CASSLDGWNTEAFF.

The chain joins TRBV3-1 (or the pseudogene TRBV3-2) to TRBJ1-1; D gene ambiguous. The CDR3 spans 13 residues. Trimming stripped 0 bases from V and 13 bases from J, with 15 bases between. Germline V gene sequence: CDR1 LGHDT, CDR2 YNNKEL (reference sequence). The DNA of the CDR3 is TGTGCCAGCAGCCAAGAATGGTCCAGGAGGCTTTTCTTT. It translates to CASSQEWSRRLFF.

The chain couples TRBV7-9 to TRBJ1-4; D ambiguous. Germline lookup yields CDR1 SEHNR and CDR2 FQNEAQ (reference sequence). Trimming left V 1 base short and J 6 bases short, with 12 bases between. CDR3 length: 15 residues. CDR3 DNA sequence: TGTGCCAGCAGCTTAGAGCCTGGAGGGTATGAAAAACTGTTTTTT. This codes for CASSLEPGGYEKLFF.

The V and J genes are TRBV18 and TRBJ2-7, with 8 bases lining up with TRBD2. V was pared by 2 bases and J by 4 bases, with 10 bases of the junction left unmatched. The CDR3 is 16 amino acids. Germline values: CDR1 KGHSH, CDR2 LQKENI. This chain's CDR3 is CASSPEDWAGGYEQYF. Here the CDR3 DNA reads TGTGCCAGCTCACCAGAGGACTGGGCGGGGGGTTACGAGCAGTACTTC.

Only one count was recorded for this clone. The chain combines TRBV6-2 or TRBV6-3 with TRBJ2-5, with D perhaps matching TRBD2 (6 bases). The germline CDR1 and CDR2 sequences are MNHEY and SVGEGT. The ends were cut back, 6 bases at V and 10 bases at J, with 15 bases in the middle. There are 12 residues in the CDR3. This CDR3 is CASSVYVGLQYF. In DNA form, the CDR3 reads TGTGCCAGCAGCGTATATGTGGGACTCCAGTACTTC.